The T cell receptor (beta chain) described here comes from a study of blood T cells in healthy people across ages. Points on this clonotype: What it binds is unknown.

A sample-barcoded 5' primer and a J-beta primer mix were used in a second PCR of about 7 to 12 cycles. TCRdb reanalysed the 5' RACE reads using MiXCR and keeps one entry per CDR3 protein. The sample yields about 970,000 distinct CDR3 sequences, 51% seen once. Study findings and constraints: The diversity estimates, figures obtained from one million T cells, were considered underestimates.

The TCR sequence derives from a woman aged 55-75 years in good health. Sequencing used blood.

The CDR3: CASSRRLAGVPNEQYF. The DNA of the CDR3 is TGTGCCAGCAGCCGAAGACTAGCGGGAGTCCCTAACGAGCAGTACTTC. V and J are TRBV7-2 and TRBJ2-7, with 12 bases lining up with TRBD2. The CDR3 totals 16 residues. Trimming removed 5 bases from V and 5 bases from J; junction bases left unmatched: 10. Germline-derived CDR1 and CDR2 are SGHTA and FQGNSA.